The text below deals with one TCR beta chain. Authors' data handling: Quantification of nucleated cells was approximated via reference gene primer amplification. Here immunoSEQ multiplex PCR was the method, and the copy in TCRdb shows in-frame clones only, minus some. V and J calls and clone size are those listed in that table; D and trimming were worked out from the DNA. The sample records 270,000 or so clones, about four fifths being singletons. The sample comes from a study of blood T cell repertoires in COVID-19. The wider study: Samples representing acute and convalescent COVID-19 were sourced from the United States, Italy and Spain.

The sequence derives from a woman aged 18-29 years with acute or convalescent COVID-19. Sequencing input: peripheral blood.

The CDR3 reads CASSSPGGGHEPYTYEQYF. As DNA, the CDR3 is TGTGCCAGCAGCTCCCCGGGAGGGGGCCACGAGCCATATACCTACGAGCAGTACTTC. The chain recombines TRBV7-8 with TRBJ2-7; D is possibly TRBD2 (8 bases). Trimming left V 4 bases short and J 2 bases short, with 27 bases between. The CDR3 consists of 19 residues. Per germline, CDR1 SGHVS and CDR2 FQNEAQ. The whole variable domain, remainder taken from reference TRBV7-8 and TRBJ2-7, is GAGVSQSPRYKVAKRGQDVALRCDPISGHVSLFWYQQALGQGPEFLTYFQNEAQLDKSGLPSDRFFAERPEGSVSTLKIQRTQQEDSAVYLCASSSPGGGHEPYTYEQYFGPGTRLTVT.